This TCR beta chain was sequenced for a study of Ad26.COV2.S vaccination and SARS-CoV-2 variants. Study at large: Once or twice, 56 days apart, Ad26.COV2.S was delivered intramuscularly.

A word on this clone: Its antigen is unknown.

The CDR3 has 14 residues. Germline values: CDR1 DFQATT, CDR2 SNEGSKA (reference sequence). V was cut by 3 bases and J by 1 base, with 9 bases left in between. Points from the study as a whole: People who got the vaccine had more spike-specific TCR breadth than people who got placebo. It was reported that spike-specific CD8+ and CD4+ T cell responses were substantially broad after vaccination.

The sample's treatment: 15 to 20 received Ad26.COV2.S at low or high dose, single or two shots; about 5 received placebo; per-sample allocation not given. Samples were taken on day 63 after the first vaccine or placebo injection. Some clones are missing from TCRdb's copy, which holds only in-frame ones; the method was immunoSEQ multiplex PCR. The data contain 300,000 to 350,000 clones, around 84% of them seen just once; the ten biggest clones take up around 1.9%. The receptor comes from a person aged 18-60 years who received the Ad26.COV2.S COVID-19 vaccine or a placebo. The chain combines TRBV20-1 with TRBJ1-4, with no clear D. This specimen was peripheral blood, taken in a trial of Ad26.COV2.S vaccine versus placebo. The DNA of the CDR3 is TGCAGTGCTAGTCATAAGTTAACTAATGAAAAACTGTTTTTT. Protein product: CSASHKLTNEKLFF.